This T cell receptor (beta chain) was identified during a study of cytomegalovirus exposure and HLA in healthy donors. Study-level points and caveats: A missense DCLRE1C variant was associated with V- and J-gene trimming of TCR beta chains in a later analysis, and an independent cohort replicated the association. Among TCR sequences, most were rare, though some public TCRs appeared in many donors.

The CDR3 is 18 amino acids. In germline, CDR1 is SGHRS, CDR2 YFSETQ. With 3 bases clipped from V and 7 bases from J, the junction kept 15 bases outside the gene matches. Donors consisted of healthy bone marrow donors. At the time of sampling, donors were nominally healthy, though unrecorded immune exposures were likely. PCR involved 60 Vbeta and 13 Jbeta primers. TCRdb keeps only in-frame clones here, not all; method: immunoSEQ multiplex PCR. The sample has more than 100,000 clones. Comment on this clone: Its antigen is unknown.

The TCR originated in a woman aged 40 to 49 in good health and CMV-seronegative. The chain is built from TRBV5-1 and TRBJ1-6; 8 bases line up with TRBD1. Sequenced material: PBMCs. Here the CDR3 reads CASSSDRGGGRGNSPLHF. The DNA for the CDR3 is TGCGCCAGCAGCTCTGACAGGGGTGGGGGTAGAGGGAATTCACCCCTCCACTTT.